This T cell receptor (beta chain) emerged from a study of blood T cells in healthy people across ages. The CDR3 length is 15 residues. Deletions cut 0 bases from V and 0 bases from J, with 6 bases between. Germline loops: CDR1 MDHEN, CDR2 SYDVKM. Together with a sample-barcoded 5' primer, a J-beta primer mix was included in a second PCR lasting about 7 to 11 cycles. Every single cDNA molecule received a tag from a template-switch adaptor with 12 random nucleotides. Each CDR3 protein is one row after TCRdb ran MiXCR on the 5' RACE reads. Of roughly 900,000 distinct CDR3 sequences detected, around 48% appear once; the ten largest clones hold 13%.

The chain employs TRBV28 and TRBJ2-1, with D unclear. The sequenced material came from blood. The source of this sequence is a man in his thirties or forties in good health. CDR3 nucleotide sequence: TGTGCCAGCAGTTTATGGGAGAGCTCCTACAATGAGCAGTTCTTC. It specifies CASSLWESSYNEQFF. Drawing the rest from reference TRBV28 and TRBJ2-1, the complete variable domain is DVKVTQSSRYLVKRTGEKVFLECVQDMDHENMFWYRQDPGLGLRLIYFSYDVKMKEKGDIPEGYSVSREKKERFSLILESASTNQTSMYLCASSLWESSYNEQFFGPGTRLTVL.